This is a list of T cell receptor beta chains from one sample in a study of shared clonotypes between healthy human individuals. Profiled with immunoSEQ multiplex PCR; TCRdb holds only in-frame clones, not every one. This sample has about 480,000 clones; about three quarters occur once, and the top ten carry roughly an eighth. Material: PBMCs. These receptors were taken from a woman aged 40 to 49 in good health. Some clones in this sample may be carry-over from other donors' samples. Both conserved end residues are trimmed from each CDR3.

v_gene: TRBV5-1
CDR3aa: ASRDREDGGELF

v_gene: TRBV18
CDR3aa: ASSPVESHEQY

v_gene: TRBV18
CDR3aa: ASSPPGRGIGNTIY

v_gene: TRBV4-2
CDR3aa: ASSQDIAAGNNSPLH

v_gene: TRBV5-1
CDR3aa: ASSFDLVGEQF

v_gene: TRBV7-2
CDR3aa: ASSLAGGLGAGNIQY

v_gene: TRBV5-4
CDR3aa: ASSLQRESTDTQY

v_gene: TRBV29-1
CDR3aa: AGGPSTDTQY

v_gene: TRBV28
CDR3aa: ASNRLGNTIY

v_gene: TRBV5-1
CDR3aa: ASSLYSNQPQH

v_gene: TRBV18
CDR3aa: ASSPVGANTEAF

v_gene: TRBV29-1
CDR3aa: SVRYTEYQETQY

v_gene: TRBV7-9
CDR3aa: ASSLGAYGISYGELF

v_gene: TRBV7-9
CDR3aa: ASSLQPGSSEQY

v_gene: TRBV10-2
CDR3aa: ASMGGGETQY

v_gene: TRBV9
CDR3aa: ASSVGSRVSGGRNTEAF

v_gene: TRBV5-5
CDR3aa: ASSLARENIQY

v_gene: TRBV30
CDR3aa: AWRTSRGTDTQY

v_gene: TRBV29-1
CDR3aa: SVNRDRNTGELF

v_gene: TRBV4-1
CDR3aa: ASSHIFLGTRYRNTIY

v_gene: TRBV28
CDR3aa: ASSFDERSPRWTDTQY

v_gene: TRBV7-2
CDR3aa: ASSEYRGGNTQY